These T cell receptor beta chains were read from a single sample in a study of cytomegalovirus exposure and HLA in healthy donors. Assay used: immunoSEQ multiplex PCR; TCRdb lists only in-frame clones, some missing. The sample yields roughly 110,000 clones, about two thirds seen once. Material: PBMCs. These TCRs come from a female donor in good health and CMV-seronegative. CDR3s include the opening cysteine and the closing phenylalanine or tryptophan. Each record gives: clone size, J gene, V gene, D gene, CDR3 protein, CDR3 DNA. A D gene is named only where the DNA matches it firmly. Not every row has a clone size; where given, it reads once, few, many or a size class.

abundance: few; j_gene: TRBJ1-4; v_gene: TRBV5-5; d_gene: NA; CDR3aa: CASSFRWTDEKLFF; CDR3nt: TGTGCCAGCAGCTTTCGCTGGACAGATGAAAAACTGTTTTTT
abundance: once; j_gene: TRBJ1-1; v_gene: TRBV28; d_gene: NA; CDR3aa: CASSLLTEYTEAFF; CDR3nt: TGTGCCAGCAGTTTATTGACAGAGTACACTGAAGCTTTCTTT
abundance: NA; j_gene: TRBJ1-2; v_gene: TRBV28; d_gene: NA; CDR3aa: CASQGSGGYTF; CDR3nt: TGTGCCAGCCAGGGTAGCGGTGGCTACACCTTC
abundance: NA; j_gene: TRBJ2-7; v_gene: TRBV5-1; d_gene: NA; CDR3aa: CASSPDRPVSYEQYF; CDR3nt: TGCGCCAGCAGCCCTGACAGGCCTGTCTCCTACGAGCAGTACTTC
abundance: NA; j_gene: TRBJ2-1; v_gene: TRBV7-3; d_gene: NA; CDR3aa: CASSSHNNEQFF; CDR3nt: TGTGCCAGCAGCTCCCACAACAATGAGCAGTTCTTC
abundance: NA; j_gene: TRBJ1-5; v_gene: TRBV28; d_gene: NA; CDR3aa: CASSDLGALRGGQPQHF; CDR3nt: TGTGCCAGCAGCGATTTGGGCGCTTTAAGGGGCGGTCAGCCCCAGCATTTT
abundance: NA; j_gene: TRBJ2-6; v_gene: TRBV29-1; d_gene: NA; CDR3aa: CSVDSRVSGANVLTF; CDR3nt: TGCAGCGTTGACTCCAGGGTCTCTGGGGCCAACGTCCTGACTTTC
abundance: NA; j_gene: TRBJ2-7; v_gene: TRBV7-9; d_gene: NA; CDR3aa: CASSLRWPGSYEQYF; CDR3nt: TGTGCCAGCAGCTTAAGATGGCCGGGTTCCTACGAGCAGTACTTC
abundance: NA; j_gene: TRBJ2-5; v_gene: TRBV19; d_gene: NA; CDR3aa: CASSIANQETQYF; CDR3nt: TGTGCCAGTAGTATAGCCAATCAAGAGACCCAGTACTTC
abundance: once; j_gene: TRBJ2-2; v_gene: TRBV5-5; d_gene: TRBD2; CDR3aa: CASRRAGEDTGELFF; CDR3nt: TGTGCCAGCAGGCGTGCGGGAGAGGACACCGGGGAGCTGTTTTTT
abundance: NA; j_gene: TRBJ1-1; v_gene: TRBV19; d_gene: NA; CDR3aa: CASSIASNTEAFF; CDR3nt: TGTGCCAGTAGTATCGCGTCGAACACTGAAGCTTTCTTT
abundance: NA; j_gene: TRBJ2-5; v_gene: TRBV25-1; d_gene: NA; CDR3aa: CASSEYQETQYF; CDR3nt: TGTGCCAGCAGCGAGTATCAAGAGACCCAGTACTTC
abundance: NA; j_gene: TRBJ2-1; v_gene: TRBV7-9; d_gene: TRBD2; CDR3aa: CASSLAPGLAADNEQFF; CDR3nt: TGTGCCAGCAGCTTGGCCCCGGGACTAGCAGCAGACAATGAGCAGTTCTTC
abundance: NA; j_gene: TRBJ2-2; v_gene: TRBV7-2; d_gene: TRBD1; CDR3aa: CASSYPTGVAGELFF; CDR3nt: TGTGCCAGCAGCTACCCTACAGGGGTGGCCGGGGAGCTGTTTTTT
abundance: NA; j_gene: TRBJ2-1; v_gene: TRBV10-3; d_gene: NA; CDR3aa: CAISRGQNEQFF; CDR3nt: TGTGCCATCAGCCGGGGACAAAATGAGCAGTTCTTC
abundance: NA; j_gene: TRBJ1-1; v_gene: TRBV18; d_gene: NA; CDR3aa: CASSPGEDTEAFF; CDR3nt: TGTGCCAGCTCACCAGGGGAGGACACTGAAGCTTTCTTT
abundance: NA; j_gene: TRBJ1-4; v_gene: TRBV6-5; d_gene: TRBD1; CDR3aa: CASSYGTGTNEKLFF; CDR3nt: TGTGCCAGCAGTTACGGGACAGGGACTAATGAAAAACTGTTTTTT
abundance: NA; j_gene: TRBJ1-2; v_gene: TRBV7-9; d_gene: TRBD1; CDR3aa: CASSAEGAAGYTF; CDR3nt: TGTGCCAGCAGCGCCGAGGGGGCTGCTGGCTACACCTTC
abundance: NA; j_gene: TRBJ1-1; v_gene: TRBV29-1; d_gene: TRBD1; CDR3aa: CSVAGTVGGTEAFF; CDR3nt: TGCAGCGTTGCGGGGACAGTCGGGGGCACTGAAGCTTTCTTT
abundance: once; j_gene: TRBJ1-1; v_gene: TRBV19; d_gene: NA; CDR3aa: CASIPRSRLLNTEAFF; CDR3nt: TGTGCCAGTATTCCACGGTCCCGCCTTTTGAACACTGAAGCTTTCTTT
abundance: few; j_gene: TRBJ2-7; v_gene: TRBV5-1; d_gene: TRBD2; CDR3aa: CASSSGLGSAYEQYF; CDR3nt: TGCGCCAGCAGCTCAGGACTAGGATCGGCCTACGAGCAGTACTTC
abundance: NA; j_gene: TRBJ2-7; v_gene: TRBV13; d_gene: TRBD2; CDR3aa: CASSFGLAVSYEQYF; CDR3nt: TGTGCCAGCAGCTTCGGACTAGCGGTCTCCTACGAGCAGTACTTC
abundance: NA; j_gene: TRBJ2-3; v_gene: TRBV18; d_gene: NA; CDR3aa: CASSLASWGDTQYF; CDR3nt: TGTGCCAGCTCACTGGCTAGCTGGGGTGATACGCAGTATTTT
abundance: few; j_gene: TRBJ2-3; v_gene: TRBV4-3; d_gene: TRBD2; CDR3aa: CASSPLLAVFTDTQYF; CDR3nt: TGCGCCAGCAGCCCGCTCCTAGCGGTATTCACAGATACGCAGTATTTT
abundance: NA; j_gene: TRBJ2-5; v_gene: TRBV19; d_gene: TRBD2; CDR3aa: CASSITGLVETQYF; CDR3nt: TGTGCCAGTAGTATAACGGGACTAGTGGAGACCCAGTACTTC
abundance: once; j_gene: TRBJ1-2; v_gene: TRBV2; d_gene: NA; CDR3aa: CASSVSVGEGYTF; CDR3nt: TGTGCCAGCAGTGTCAGTGTGGGAGAAGGCTACACCTTC
abundance: NA; j_gene: TRBJ1-5; v_gene: TRBV27; d_gene: NA; CDR3aa: CASNPSGLMKRNQPQHF; CDR3nt: TGTGCCAGCAATCCCTCTGGACTGATGAAAAGAAATCAGCCCCAGCATTTT
abundance: many; j_gene: TRBJ2-3; v_gene: TRBV19; d_gene: TRBD1; CDR3aa: CASRRTGGPDTQYF; CDR3nt: TGTGCCAGTAGACGGACAGGGGGCCCAGATACGCAGTATTTT
abundance: few; j_gene: TRBJ2-5; v_gene: TRBV4-2; d_gene: TRBD1; CDR3aa: CASSQEWDRQETQYF; CDR3nt: TGTGCCAGCAGCCAAGAGTGGGACAGGCAAGAGACCCAGTACTTC
abundance: few; j_gene: TRBJ2-1; v_gene: TRBV19; d_gene: NA; CDR3aa: CASSIADEQFF; CDR3nt: TGTGCCAGTAGTATAGCCGATGAGCAGTTCTTC
abundance: NA; j_gene: TRBJ1-2; v_gene: TRBV5-1; d_gene: TRBD1; CDR3aa: CASSQTGDDYGYTF; CDR3nt: TGCGCCAGCTCCCAAACAGGGGACGACTATGGCTACACCTTC
abundance: NA; j_gene: TRBJ2-5; v_gene: TRBV2; d_gene: TRBD2; CDR3aa: CASNRGGLARETQYF; CDR3nt: TGTGCCAGCAACCGAGGGGGACTAGCGAGGGAGACCCAGTACTTC
abundance: NA; j_gene: TRBJ1-1; v_gene: TRBV7-2; d_gene: NA; CDR3aa: CASSPTGWNTEAFF; CDR3nt: TGTGCCAGCAGCCCAACAGGGTGGAACACTGAAGCTTTCTTT
abundance: NA; j_gene: TRBJ2-3; v_gene: TRBV5-8; d_gene: TRBD2; CDR3aa: CASSSTLAGVDTQYF; CDR3nt: TGTGCCAGCAGCTCCACTCTAGCGGGAGTGGATACGCAGTATTTT
abundance: NA; j_gene: TRBJ1-6; v_gene: TRBV7-2; d_gene: NA; CDR3aa: CASSAAPNSPLHF; CDR3nt: TGTGCCAGCAGTGCGGCACCAAATTCACCCCTCCACTTT